This entry lists 27 T cell receptor beta chains sequenced from one sample in a study of TIL therapy for anti-PD-1-resistant metastatic lung cancer. The libraries were made with immunoSEQ v3. Method: immunoSEQ multiplex PCR; TCRdb's copy keeps in-frame clones and lacks some. Among 35,000 to 55,000 clones listed, 79% were seen once. The time point: pre-treatment sample, taken before nivolumab and TIL therapy. Source: blood, taken at baseline. The receptor source for this set is an older man with non-small cell lung cancer.

To note about this clone: Relative to the germline gene, one junction end is altered; a read error may explain this. The genes are TRBV5-6 and TRBJ2-1; 9 bases map to TRBD2. The CDR3 extends over 15 amino acids. Germline V CDR1 and CDR2: SGHDT, YYEEEE. The DNA for the CDR3 is TGCGCCAGCAGCTCAACGACTAGCGGAAACAATGAGCAGTTCTTC. Protein sequence: CASSSTTSGNNEQFF.

This sequence joins TRBV27 and TRBJ1-2; TRBD1 matches at 9 bases. Germline V gene lookup returns CDR1 MNHEY and CDR2 SMNVEV (reference sequence). This CDR3 is 14 amino acids long. After removal of 8 bases from V and 7 bases from J, the junction contained 11 bases not matched to a gene. CDR3 DNA sequence: TGTGCCAGCCAACGGGGACAGGGCTGGGGTGGCTACACCTTC. The encoded protein is CASQRGQGWGGYTF.

This chain joins TRBV18 and TRBJ2-7; D call uncertain. The V and J ends lost 6 bases and 9 bases respectively, with 15 bases between them. Germline V lookup: CDR1 KGHSH, CDR2 LQKENI. CDR3 length: 12 residues. DNA of the CDR3: TGTGCCAGCTCTCTCTCGGGTGCCGGGCAGTACTTC. This translates into CASSLSGAGQYF. The complete variable domain, with remaining parts taken from reference TRBV18 and TRBJ2-7, reads NAGVMQNPRHLVRRRGQEARLRCSPMKGHSHVYWYRQLPEEGLKFMVYLQKENIIDESGMPKERFSAEFPKEGPSILRIQQVVRGDSAAYFCASSLSGAGQYFGPGTRLTVT.

The V and J genes are TRBV5-4 and TRBJ1-1; D unclear. This CDR3 comprises 14 residues. Germline V gives CDR1 SGHNT, CDR2 YYREEE (reference sequence). Trimming stripped 0 bases from V and 7 bases from J, with 13 bases between. The CDR3 DNA sequence: TGTGCCAGCAGCTTGGGACGGAGGGAGGGTGAAGCTTTCTTT. Protein product: CASSLGRREGEAFF.

This clone was detected only once. The chain is built from TRBV9 and TRBJ2-3; no firm D call. This CDR3 has 13 amino acids. Germline V lookup: CDR1 SGDLS, CDR2 YYNGEE. V was pared by 4 bases and J by 0 bases, with 6 bases between. The CDR3 sequence: CASSPASTDTQYF. The CDR3 DNA reads TGTGCCAGCAGCCCAGCTAGCACAGATACGCAGTATTTT.

This clone was observed once. The chain carries TRBV10-3 and TRBJ1-6; D may be TRBD1 (5 bases). This CDR3 is 14 amino acids long. Trimming removed 0 bases at V and 7 bases at J, with 7 bases between. Per germline, CDR1 ENHRY and CDR2 SYGVKD. CDR3 in DNA: TGTGCCATCAGTGAGTCGGGGGGGAATTCACCCCTCCACTTT. This gives the protein CAISESGGNSPLHF.

The genes are TRBV2 and TRBJ1-5; D not resolved. From germline, CDR1 is SNHLY and CDR2 FYNNEI. V was pared by 5 bases and J by 4 bases, with 6 bases between. CDR3 length equals 12 residues. The chain's CDR3 is CASSPSNQPQHF. CDR3 coding DNA: TGTGCCAGCAGTCCTTCTAATCAGCCCCAGCATTTT.

The V call is TRBV5-1, the J call TRBJ1-5, with no clear D. This CDR3 spans 13 amino acids. Trimming took 0 bases from V and 4 from J, leaving 5 bases between them. From germline, CDR1 is SGHRS and CDR2 YFSETQ. The CDR3 region has the DNA TGCGCCAGCAGCTTGGGGGTTAATCAGCCCCAGCATTTT. Protein sequence: CASSLGVNQPQHF.

Only one count was recorded for this clone. This chain links TRBV5-6 with TRBJ2-7; tentative D call: TRBD2 (5 bases). The CDR3 totals 14 residues. V dropped 0 bases and J dropped 0 bases, with 7 bases sitting between them. The germline gives CDR1 SGHDT, CDR2 YYEEEE. The CDR3 DNA reads as TGTGCCAGCAGCTTGGGCGGGCACTCCTACGAGCAGTACTTC. It translates to CASSLGGHSYEQYF.

This rearrangement joins TRBV7-8 to TRBJ2-7; 11 bases match TRBD2. Trimming took 5 bases from V and 2 from J; bases not matched to a gene: 5. The CDR3 runs 15 residues. The germline V gene encodes CDR1 SGHVS and CDR2 FQNEAQ. The CDR3 protein is CASSLGLAETYEQYF. CDR3 DNA sequence: TGTGCCAGCAGCCTGGGACTAGCGGAGACCTACGAGCAGTACTTC. Drawing the rest from reference TRBV7-8 and TRBJ2-7, the complete variable domain is GAGVSQSPRYKVAKRGQDVALRCDPISGHVSLFWYQQALGQGPEFLTYFQNEAQLDKSGLPSDRFFAERPEGSVSTLKIQRTQQEDSAVYLCASSLGLAETYEQYFGPGTRLTVT.

The gene calls are TRBV9 and TRBJ2-7; D not resolved. Looked up from germline, CDR1 is SGDLS and CDR2 is YYNGEE. The CDR3 contains 14 residues. Trimming took off 0 bases at V and 4 bases at J, with 11 bases between the two ends. CDR3 sequence: CASSVGPTIYEQYF. CDR3 sequence (DNA): TGTGCCAGCAGCGTAGGACCGACCATATACGAGCAGTACTTC.

This rearrangement joins TRBV10-3 to TRBJ1-1; 12 nucleotides line up with TRBD1. The CDR3 sequence is 16 residues long. V was clipped by 6 bases and J by 3 bases; unmatched bases: 8. Germline values: CDR1 ENHRY, CDR2 SYGVKD. CDR3 in DNA: TGTGCCATCAGGCCGGGACAGGGGGCAGGGGACACTGAAGCTTTCTTT. This encodes CAIRPGQGAGDTEAFF.

The V and J genes are TRBV12-5 and TRBJ2-3; D might be TRBD2 (5 bases). CDR3 length equals 17 residues. Germline V gene data show CDR1 as LGHNT and CDR2 as FRNRAP. Trimming removed 1 base from V and 2 bases from J, with 16 bases in between. The CDR3 nucleotides read TGTGCTAGTGGTTTGGGGTCCGGGCGAGGGATCACAGATACGCAGTATTTT. It codes for CASGLGSGRGITDTQYF. Variable domain in full (rest from reference TRBV12-5 and TRBJ2-3): DARVTQTPRHKVTEMGQEVTMRCQPILGHNTVFWYRQTMMQGLELLAYFRNRAPLDDSGMPKDRFSAEMPDATLATLKIQPSEPRDSAVYFCASGLGSGRGITDTQYFGPGTRLTVL.

V and J are TRBV11-2 and TRBJ2-5, with 9 bases lining up with TRBD1. Losses at the gene ends were 5 bases for V and 4 bases for J; bases not matched to a gene: 5. This CDR3 has 14 amino acids. The germline CDR1 and CDR2 sequences are SGHAT and FQNNGV. This CDR3 reads CASSRGQGIETQYF. The DNA of the CDR3 is TGTGCCAGCAGCCGGGGACAGGGAATAGAGACCCAGTACTTC.

This clone was counted once. V is TRBV6-5 and J is TRBJ2-7; D is unclear. Germline CDR1 and CDR2: MNHEY and SVGAGI. V was shortened by 0 bases and J by 2 bases, with 5 bases between the two germline ends. There are 13 residues in the CDR3. CDR3 DNA sequence: TGTGCCAGCAGTTACTCGTACACCTACGAGCAGTACTTC. This translates into CASSYSYTYEQYF.

This clone was recorded a few times. The chain links TRBV19 to TRBJ1-2; D not certain. The germline CDR1 and CDR2 sequences are LNHDA and SQIVND (reference sequence). Trimming removed 6 bases at V and 3 bases at J, with 20 bases between. CDR3 size: 16 residues. The DNA for the CDR3 is TGTGCCAGTAGCCTCGTTGGACGGACCGGGGACTATGGCTACACCTTC. Protein: CASSLVGRTGDYGYTF.

This clone appeared a few times. The CDR3 sequence: CASRDREGNQPQHF. CDR3 coding DNA: TGTGCCAGCAGGGACAGGGAGGGCAATCAGCCCCAGCATTTT. The chain combines TRBV2 with TRBJ1-5; 8 nucleotides match TRBD1. Germline V gene lookup returns CDR1 SNHLY and CDR2 FYNNEI. This CDR3 region has 14 residues. V dropped 6 bases and J dropped 2; count of bases not matched to a gene: 3.

The sample holds one count of this clone. The genes are TRBV11-3 and TRBJ2-1, with D hard to call. The germline V gene encodes CDR1 SGHNT and CDR2 YENEEA. The V and J ends lost 0 bases and 10 bases respectively, with 10 bases between them. The CDR3 is 13 residues long. The CDR3 DNA follows: TGTGCCAGCAGCTTAGAAATGGCCCGGGAGCAGTTCTTC. Its translation: CASSLEMAREQFF.

J is TRBJ1-1 and V is TRBV7-2; tentatively, D is TRBD1 (6 bases). CDR1 is SGHTA, CDR2 FQGNSA, per germline. The CDR3 has 17 amino acids. V was cut by 3 bases and J by 5 bases, with 22 bases left in between. The CDR3 DNA follows: TGTGCCAGCAGCTTCCGAGGGAGGGGGGCTGGAGGGACTGAAGCTTTCTTT. Amino acid sequence: CASSFRGRGAGGTEAFF.

DNA for the CDR3: TGTGCCAGCAGTTTCGCCTTGGAGCAGTACTTC. It encodes CASSFALEQYF. The chain recombines TRBV7-9 with TRBJ2-5; no clear D. CDR1 SEHNR and CDR2 FQNEAQ come from the germline V gene (reference sequence). CDR3 size: 11 residues. Trimming left V 6 bases short and J 11 bases short, with 13 bases between.

The genes are TRBV7-2 and TRBJ1-1; a weak D match, TRBD1 (5 bases). This CDR3 has 15 amino acids. CDR1 and CDR2 from the germline V gene are SGHTA and FQGNSA. V was cut by 0 bases and J by 1 base, with 9 bases left in between. CDR3 coding DNA: TGTGCCAGCAGCTTAGCTTCTGGGGCGAACACTGAAGCTTTCTTT. Amino acids: CASSLASGANTEAFF.

V and J are TRBV5-1 and TRBJ2-1, with a tentative D call TRBD1 (7 bases). CDR1 SGHRS and CDR2 YFSETQ come from the germline V gene. The CDR3 extends over 16 amino acids. V lost 0 bases and J lost 3, with 13 bases in between. The CDR3 sequence: CASSLAAGQIYNEQFF. CDR3 DNA: TGCGCCAGCAGCTTGGCCGCGGGACAGATCTACAATGAGCAGTTCTTC.

The chain joins TRBV6-4 to TRBJ2-3; unclear D gene. V lost 8 bases to trimming and J lost 0 bases, with 12 bases between them. CDR3 length: 14 residues. Germline V CDR1 and CDR2: MRHNA, SNTAGT. Here the CDR3 reads CASRKELSTDTQYF. The CDR3 DNA reads as TGTGCCAGCCGCAAGGAGCTCAGCACAGATACGCAGTATTTT.

The chain carries TRBV19 and TRBJ1-2, with D possibly being TRBD1 (5 bases). The germline V and J ends were trimmed by 5 bases and 6 bases, with 13 bases remaining between them. CDR3 size: 13 residues. Germline loops: CDR1 LNHDA, CDR2 SQIVND (reference sequence). DNA of the CDR3: TGTGCCAGTAGTTCAGGGTCGCTGAATGGCTACACCTTC. This encodes CASSSGSLNGYTF.

The chain links TRBV11-3 to TRBJ2-1; the D gene is possibly TRBD2 (6 bases). CDR3 length: 16 amino acids. The germline gives CDR1 SGHNT, CDR2 YENEEA. Trimming removed 1 base from V and 0 bases from J, with 10 bases in between. As DNA, the CDR3 is TGTGCCAGCAGCTTAGGTAGCGGAAGCTCCTACAATGAGCAGTTCTTC. Its translation is CASSLGSGSSYNEQFF.

In DNA form, the CDR3 reads TGTGCCAGCTCACAAGGGACAGATAATGAAAAACTGTTTTTT. It encodes CASSQGTDNEKLFF. The rearrangement joins TRBV18 to TRBJ1-4; 7 nucleotides match TRBD1. V dropped 4 bases and J dropped 4; count of bases not matched to a gene: 3. CDR3 length equals 14 residues. Germline loops: CDR1 KGHSH, CDR2 LQKENI.

V and J are TRBV5-1 and TRBJ1-1; TRBD1 might be the D (6 bases). Between the trimmed V and J ends, which lost 0 bases and 1 base, there was a span of 16 bases. The CDR3 is 17 residues long. Germline lookup yields CDR1 SGHRS and CDR2 YFSETQ. The chain's CDR3 is CASSLAPRGYTNTEAFF. CDR3 DNA sequence: TGCGCCAGCAGCTTGGCCCCCAGGGGCTACACGAACACTGAAGCTTTCTTT. Based on the CDR3 plus reference TRBV5-1 and TRBJ1-1, the full variable domain is KAGVTQTPRYLIKTRGQQVTLSCSPISGHRSVSWYQQTPGQGLQFLFEYFSETQRNKGNFPGRFSGRQFSNSRSEMNVSTLELGDSALYLCASSLAPRGYTNTEAFFGQGTRLTVV.